This T cell receptor (beta chain) was observed in a study of T-cell reconstitution after alpha-beta-depleted transplantation in children. TCRbeta library construction was performed incorporating unique molecular identifiers. Using its own MiXCR run on the PCR reads, TCRdb lists one record per CDR3 protein. The top ten clones hold less than 2.5% of a sample with approximately 340,000 distinct CDR3 sequences, 10% of them seen once. Germline lookup yields CDR1 SEHNR and CDR2 FQNEAQ (reference sequence). V shed 4 bases and J 8 bases; nucleotides not matched to a gene: 11. This CDR3 has 16 amino acids. The TCR was taken from a human donor who donated a stem cell graft to a child with acute lymphoblastic leukemia. This rearrangement joins TRBV7-9 to TRBJ2-5, with 12 bases aligning to TRBD2. The starting material was PBMCs from the stem cell graft donor, obtained from the stem cell graft. The DNA for the CDR3 is TGTGCCAGCAGCTCGAGGTCCGGGACTAGCGGGTCTACCCAGTACTTC. It specifies CASSSRSGTSGSTQYF.